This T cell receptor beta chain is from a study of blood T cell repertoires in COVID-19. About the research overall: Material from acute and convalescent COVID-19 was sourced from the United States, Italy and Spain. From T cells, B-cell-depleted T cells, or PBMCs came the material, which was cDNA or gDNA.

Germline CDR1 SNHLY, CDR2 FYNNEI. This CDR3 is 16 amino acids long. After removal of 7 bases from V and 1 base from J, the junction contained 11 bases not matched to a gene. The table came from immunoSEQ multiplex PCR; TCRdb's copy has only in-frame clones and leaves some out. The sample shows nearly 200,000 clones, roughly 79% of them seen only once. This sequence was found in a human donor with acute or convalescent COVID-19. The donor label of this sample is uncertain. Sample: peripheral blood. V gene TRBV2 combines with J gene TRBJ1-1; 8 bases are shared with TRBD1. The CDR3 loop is CASTRGRQGTNTEAFF. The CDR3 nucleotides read TGTGCCAGCACCCGGGGTCGACAGGGGACGAACACTGAAGCTTTCTTT.